The 13 T cell receptor beta chains listed next were all sequenced from one sample in a study of OX40 agonist ivuxolimab in advanced cancers. Only in-frame clones appear in the TCRdb table, and some are missing; sequencing was by immunoSEQ multiplex PCR. This sample carries some 70,000 clones, around 90% of them seen once, and the ten largest clones take about 0.31%. The source material was CD4+ or CD8+ T cells sorted from blood, sampled in a trial of the OX40 agonist ivuxolimab. These receptors all come from an adult with an advanced solid tumor such as melanoma, head and neck, liver or kidney cancer.

The chain recombines TRBV9 with TRBJ2-1; TRBD2 aligns across 8 bases. The J segment lost 7 bases and the V segment lost 0 bases, leaving 3 bases of the junction unmatched. This CDR3 contains 14 residues. Germline V gene lookup returns CDR1 SGDLS and CDR2 YYNGEE. CDR3 in DNA: TGTGCCAGCAGCGTAGGTGGGACTAGGAATGAGCAGTTCTTC. Its translation is CASSVGGTRNEQFF.

The chain carries TRBV7-8 and TRBJ1-3; no clear D. This CDR3 comprises 16 residues. V was clipped by 6 bases and J by 3 bases, with 18 bases between them. Germline V gene sequence: CDR1 SGHVS, CDR2 FQNEAQ. CDR3 loop: CASRRTGAVLGNTIYF. The CDR3, as DNA: TGTGCCAGCAGAAGAACCGGAGCCGTCCTTGGAAACACCATATATTTT.

This chain joins TRBV30 and TRBJ1-2; no clear D gene. CDR3 length equals 12 residues. V lost 2 bases, J lost 4 bases, and 8 bases lay in between. Germline CDR1 reads GTSNPN; CDR2 reads SVGIG (reference sequence). CDR3 region: CAWSSGIYGYTF. The CDR3 DNA reads as TGTGCCTGGAGTTCGGGGATCTATGGCTACACCTTC.

In DNA, the CDR3 is TGCAGCGTTCCACGGGCCGGGTATGGCTACACCTTC. Amino acid sequence: CSVPRAGYGYTF. V gene TRBV29-1 combines with J gene TRBJ1-2; D is unclear. Per the germline V gene, CDR1 is SQVTM and CDR2 is ANQGSEA. The CDR3 runs 12 residues. V dropped 5 bases and J dropped 5 bases, with 12 bases sitting between them.

The gene calls are TRBV11-2 and TRBJ2-5; D ambiguous. Germline-derived CDR1 and CDR2 are SGHAT and FQNNGV. The germline V and J ends were trimmed by 5 bases and 5 bases, with 9 bases remaining between them. The CDR3 sequence is 12 residues long. CDR3 sequence reads: CASSPRRETQYF. As DNA, the CDR3 is TGTGCCAGCAGCCCCAGGCGGGAGACCCAGTACTTC.

This sequence joins TRBV6-4 and TRBJ2-1; no clear D. Between the trimmed V and J ends, which lost 4 bases and 3 bases, there was a span of 16 bases. The CDR3 covers 16 residues. Per the germline V gene, CDR1 is MRHNA and CDR2 is SNTAGT. The CDR3 region is CASSVAVNDRYNEQFF. The CDR3 region has the DNA TGTGCCAGCAGTGTGGCAGTCAATGATCGCTACAATGAGCAGTTCTTC.

V and J are TRBV7-3 and TRBJ2-1; TRBD1 agrees at 10 bases. Germline V gene lookup returns CDR1 SGHTA and CDR2 FQGTGA. This CDR3 is 15 amino acids long. J was trimmed by 8 bases and V by 2 bases; bases with no gene match: 6. The CDR3 DNA reads TGTGCCAGCAGCTTAGGGGGACAGGGGTTCGATGAGCAGTTCTTC. It codes for CASSLGGQGFDEQFF.

This chain uses TRBV14 with TRBJ2-1; D not resolved. Germline V CDR1 and CDR2: SGHDN, FVKESK. The CDR3 runs to 13 residues. Trimming shortened V by 3 bases and J by 1 base, and 4 bases separated the two germline ends. CDR3: CASSHGSYNEQFF. The CDR3 coding sequence is TGTGCCAGCAGCCACGGGTCCTACAATGAGCAGTTCTTC.

The chain couples TRBV6-1 to TRBJ1-4; possible D gene TRBD1, 5 bases. The germline V and J ends were trimmed by 3 bases and 10 bases, with 24 bases remaining between them. From germline, CDR1 is MNHNS and CDR2 SASEGT. CDR3 length equals 17 residues. DNA of the CDR3: TGTGCCAGCAGTGATGAAGGGGCCACCCGTGGTGAACGAAAACTGTTTTTT. Translation: CASSDEGATRGERKLFF.

The V call is TRBV15, the J call TRBJ2-3; 14 bases match TRBD2. The CDR3 is 19 residues long. V gave up 2 bases and J gave up 1 base; unmatched junction bases: 8. Germline V gives CDR1 LNHNV, CDR2 YYDKDF (reference sequence). CDR3 protein: CATSRNPPGLAGGTDTQYF. In nucleotides, the CDR3 is TGTGCCACCAGCAGAAACCCCCCGGGACTAGCGGGAGGCACAGATACGCAGTATTTT.

The chain links TRBV14 to TRBJ2-3; 9 positions match TRBD2. Per germline, CDR1 SGHDN and CDR2 FVKESK. Trimming removed 1 base from V and 4 bases from J; junction bases left unmatched: 12. CDR3 length equals 18 residues. The chain's CDR3 is CASSQGWLSSGSSDTQYF. CDR3 bases: TGTGCCAGCAGCCAAGGATGGTTGAGTAGCGGGAGTTCAGATACGCAGTATTTT.

The chain joins TRBV5-5 to TRBJ1-2; 7 nucleotides line up with TRBD1. CDR3 length: 16 residues. J was trimmed by 3 bases and V by 3 bases; bases with no gene match: 11. The germline CDR1 and CDR2 sequences are SGHKS and YYEKEE (reference sequence). The CDR3 reads CASSSQPNRGDYGYTF. In nucleotides, the CDR3 is TGTGCCAGCAGCTCACAACCAAACAGGGGTGACTATGGCTACACCTTC.

The rearrangement joins TRBV5-1 to TRBJ1-2, with 12 bases fitting TRBD1. In germline, CDR1 is SGHRS, CDR2 YFSETQ. Losses at the gene ends were 4 bases for V and 8 bases for J; bases not matched to a gene: 9. The length of the CDR3 is 15 residues. CDR3 sequence (DNA): TGCGCCAGCAGCGCGGGGACAGGGGGCGCCTGGGGCTACACCTTC. This gives the protein CASSAGTGGAWGYTF.